These 11 T cell receptor beta chains originate from one sample sequenced in a study of blood T cell repertoires in COVID-19. Libraries were prepared by immunoSEQ multiplex PCR; TCRdb keeps only in-frame clonotypes and omits some of them. The sample lists around 130,000 clones; approximately 84% were seen once. Sample: peripheral blood. These TCRs come from a man aged 60 to 69 with acute or convalescent COVID-19.

V is TRBV7-2 and J is TRBJ1-6; D remains ambiguous. CDR1 and CDR2 (germline): SGHTA, FQGNSA. Trimming shortened V by 8 bases and J by 5 bases, and 13 bases separated the two germline ends. This CDR3 comprises 14 residues. The CDR3 reads CASDNGLHNSPLHF. The CDR3 DNA reads as TGTGCCAGCGACAATGGACTGCATAATTCACCCCTCCACTTT.

The CDR3 region is CASSESRTGFSGELFF. CDR3 in DNA: TGCGCCAGCAGTGAGTCGAGGACAGGGTTTTCCGGGGAGCTGTTTTTT. The V gene is TRBV10-1, the J gene TRBJ2-2, with 8 bases identical to TRBD1. V dropped 0 bases and J dropped 6; count of bases not matched to a gene: 6. The CDR3 length is 16 residues. Germline V gives CDR1 WNHNN, CDR2 SYGVQD (reference sequence).

This chain connects TRBV7-3 to TRBJ1-6; TRBD1 matches at 8 bases. The J segment lost 9 bases and the V segment lost 2 bases, leaving 3 bases of the junction unmatched. Germline-derived CDR1 and CDR2 are SGHTA and FQGTGA. The CDR3 has 14 amino acids. CDR3 protein: CASSLYTGGSPLHF. In DNA form, the CDR3 reads TGTGCCAGCAGCTTATACACAGGGGGTTCACCCCTCCACTTT.

This clone was observed once. V gene TRBV7-2 combines with J gene TRBJ2-3; perhaps TRBD2 as D (6 bases). This CDR3 is built from 14 residues. Trimming took off 5 bases at V and 2 bases at J, with 11 bases between the two ends. The V gene's germline CDR1 is SGHTA and CDR2 FQGNSA. This CDR3 reads CASSVSGTTDTQYF. The CDR3 coding sequence is TGTGCCAGCAGCGTTAGCGGAACCACAGATACGCAGTATTTT.

The chain is built from TRBV7-2 and TRBJ1-2; TRBD1 matches 10 bases. The CDR3 runs to 17 residues. V was pared by 5 bases and J by 4 bases, with 13 bases of the junction left unmatched. Looked up from germline, CDR1 is SGHTA and CDR2 is FQGNSA. The CDR3 bases are TGTGCCAGCAGCAAAATCCCGGGACAGGGGAAAGGCTATGGCTACACCTTC. Translating it yields CASSKIPGQGKGYGYTF.

The chain has TRBV19 and TRBJ1-2; 7 bases are a match to TRBD1. The germline gives CDR1 LNHDA, CDR2 SQIVND (reference sequence). The ends lost 2 bases at V and 7 bases at J; junction bases unmatched: 10. CDR3 size: 15 residues. CDR3 region: CASSINRGGSFGYTF. CDR3 DNA: TGTGCCAGTAGTATAAACAGGGGAGGTTCTTTTGGCTACACCTTC.

The V call is TRBV18, the J call TRBJ1-2; D gene ambiguous. The V and J ends lost 10 bases and 0 bases respectively, with 9 bases between them. The CDR3 consists of 12 residues. Germline V gene sequence: CDR1 KGHSH, CDR2 LQKENI. In DNA form, the CDR3 reads TGTGCCACCGAGGGTACTAACTATGGCTACACCTTC. Protein sequence: CATEGTNYGYTF.

This clone was picked up one time. The chain recombines TRBV10-3 with TRBJ1-3, with D unresolved. The germline gives CDR1 ENHRY, CDR2 SYGVKD. CDR3 length: 14 amino acids. The germline V and J ends were trimmed by 3 bases and 0 bases, with 6 bases remaining between them. The CDR3 sequence: CAISEQPSGNTIYF. CDR3 nucleotides: TGTGCCATCAGTGAACAGCCCTCTGGAAACACCATATATTTT.

The chain uses TRBV29-1 and TRBJ2-5; 7 nucleotides align to TRBD1. This CDR3 is built from 13 residues. The V and J ends lost 0 bases and 9 bases, in that order; junction bases with no gene match: 7. Per germline, CDR1 SQVTM and CDR2 ANQGSEA. The DNA of the CDR3 is TGCAGCGTTGAAGATCTGGGGCAGGGGGCCCAGTACTTC. Translated, it gives CSVEDLGQGAQYF.

The chain carries TRBV7-9 and TRBJ1-6; D not resolved. The CDR3 length is 15 residues. Trimming left V 5 bases short and J 5 bases short, with 13 bases between. CDR1 SEHNR and CDR2 FQNEAQ come from the germline V gene (reference sequence). The CDR3 is CASSRQEGDNSPLHF. In nucleotides, the CDR3 is TGTGCCAGCAGCCGGCAGGAGGGAGATAATTCACCCCTCCACTTT.

This sequence joins TRBV5-1 and TRBJ2-4; TRBD1 matches at 7 bases. The CDR3 has 14 amino acids. Germline CDR1 and CDR2: SGHRS and YFSETQ. The V and J ends lost 4 bases and 6 bases, in that order; junction bases with no gene match: 7. CDR3 DNA: TGCGCCAGCAGCGCGACAGGGCAAGGAAACATTCAGTACTTC. It yields the protein CASSATGQGNIQYF.